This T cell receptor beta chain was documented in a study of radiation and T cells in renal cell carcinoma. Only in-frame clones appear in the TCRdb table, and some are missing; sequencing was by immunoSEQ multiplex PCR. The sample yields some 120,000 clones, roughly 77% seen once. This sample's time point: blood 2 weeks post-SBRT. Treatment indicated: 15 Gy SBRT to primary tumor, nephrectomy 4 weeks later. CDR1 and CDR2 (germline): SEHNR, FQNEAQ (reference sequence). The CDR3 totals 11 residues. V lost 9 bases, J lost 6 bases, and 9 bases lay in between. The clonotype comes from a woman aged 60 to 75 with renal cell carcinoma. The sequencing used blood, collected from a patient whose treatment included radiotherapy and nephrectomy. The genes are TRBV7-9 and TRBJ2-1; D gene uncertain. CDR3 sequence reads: CARSWGNEQFF. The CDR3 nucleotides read TGTGCCAGGTCCTGGGGCAATGAGCAGTTCTTC.